This T cell receptor (beta chain) was captured by sequencing in a study of CXCR3-negative and CXCR3-positive naive CD8 T cells. Considering frequency, this clonotype is medium-sized (0.01 to 0.1%). Germline CDR1 is SQVTM and CDR2 is ANQGSEA. This CDR3 has 14 residues. It was by 5' RACE with UMI labels that the TRB cDNA libraries were prepared. TCRdb processed the 5' RACE reads again and assigns one entry to each CDR3 protein, with no DNA. This sample carries under 9,000 distinct CDR3 sequences, with 1.8% going to the ten biggest clones. The receptor's source is a human donor in good health. Some clones in this sample may be carry-over from other donors' samples. Material: naive CXCR3- CD8+ T cells from blood. Subset in this sample: CD45RO-CCR7+CD27+CD95- naive CD8+ T cells lacking CXCR3 (TNR3-). The rearrangement uses TRBV29-1 and TRBJ2-7; TCRdb gives TRBD1 as the D gene, but with no DNA this cannot be confirmed. The CDR3: CSVWAGQSSYEQYF.